Below, 27 T cell receptor beta chains from the same sample are listed, as sequenced in a study of control samples from healthy donors and cancer patients. Repertoires were generated with immunoSEQ multiplex PCR, while TCRdb's copy carries only in-frame clones and drops some. The sample has 50,000 or so clones; just over 85% are singletons. The specimen sequenced was PBMCs. All receptors derive from a woman aged 45-59 years with lung cancer.

The chain links TRBV5-4 to TRBJ1-4, with TRBD1 matching over 8 bases. The V segment lost 5 bases and the J segment 5 bases; nucleotides outside the gene matches: 5. Germline V gives CDR1 SGHNT, CDR2 YYREEE (reference sequence). This CDR3 spans 14 amino acids. Here the CDR3 DNA reads TGTGCCAGCAGTCGCCCAGGGGGCAATGAAAAACTGTTTTTT. Its protein is CASSRPGGNEKLFF. The variable domain in full, completed from reference TRBV5-4 and TRBJ1-4, reads ETGVTQSPTHLIKTRGQQVTLRCSSQSGHNTVSWYQQALGQGPQFIFQYYREEENGRGNFPPRFSGLQFPNYSSELNVNALELDDSALYLCASSRPGGNEKLFFGSGTQLSVL.

This clone was found a few times. V gene TRBV24-1 combines with J gene TRBJ2-1; D gene unclear. The CDR3 has 12 residues. The ends were cut back, 4 bases at V and 8 bases at J, with 8 bases in the middle. CDR1 is KGHDR, CDR2 SFDVKD, per germline. CDR3 DNA: TGTGCCACCAGTGACACAGTCTATGAGCAGTTCTTC. Protein sequence: CATSDTVYEQFF.

This clone showed up just once. This chain joins TRBV28 and TRBJ1-1; D ambiguous. The germline CDR1 and CDR2 sequences are MDHEN and SYDVKM. This CDR3 comprises 12 residues. V was cut by 6 bases and J by 0 bases, with 5 bases left in between. The CDR3 DNA sequence: TGTGCCAGCAGCGTTCTGAACACTGAAGCTTTCTTT. Translation gives CASSVLNTEAFF.

This chain connects TRBV6-2 or TRBV6-3 to TRBJ2-3; D is possibly TRBD2 (5 bases). V dropped 0 bases and J dropped 2 bases, with 12 bases sitting between them. Germline V gene sequence: CDR1 MNHEY, CDR2 SVGEGT. The length of the CDR3 is 16 residues. Here the CDR3 DNA reads TGTGCCAGCAGTTACTCGCCGAGCGGAGTCACAGATACGCAGTATTTT. Protein: CASSYSPSGVTDTQYF.

The V gene is TRBV27, the J gene TRBJ2-7; D unresolved. Germline V gives CDR1 MNHEY, CDR2 SMNVEV (reference sequence). Trimming left V 8 bases short and J 2 bases short, with 16 bases between. This CDR3 has 14 amino acids. The CDR3, as DNA: TGTGCCAGCTCCCCGGTGGCGGCGACCTACGAGCAGTACTTC. This encodes CASSPVAATYEQYF.

V and J are TRBV7-9 and TRBJ1-1; D gene uncertain. CDR1 and CDR2 from the germline V gene are SEHNR and FQNEAQ (reference sequence). This CDR3 comprises 15 residues. Trimming stripped 1 base from V and 2 bases from J, with 11 bases between. The CDR3 spells CASSLGLGANTEAFF. The CDR3 nucleotides are TGTGCCAGCAGCTTAGGTTTGGGAGCTAACACTGAAGCTTTCTTT. Supplemented by reference TRBV7-9 and TRBJ1-1, the full variable domain reads DTGVSQNPRHKITKRGQNVTFRCDPISEHNRLYWYRQTLGQGPEFLTYFQNEAQLEKSRLLSDRFSAERPKGSFSTLEIQRTEQGDSAMYLCASSLGLGANTEAFFGQGTRLTVV.

To note about this clone: An end of the junction does not agree with germline; a read error may underlie this. The V and J genes are TRBV6-2 or TRBV6-3 and TRBJ2-3; D unresolved. Germline assignment: CDR1 MNHEY and CDR2 SVGEGT. The CDR3 length is 15 residues. DNA of the CDR3: TGTGCCAGCAGCTACTCCGACATCCTCACAGATACGCAGTATTTT. This codes for CASSYSDILTDTQYF.

The chain recombines TRBV27 with TRBJ1-5, with a weak D call TRBD1 (5 bases). The CDR3 runs 14 residues. The V gene lost 5 bases and the J gene lost 6 bases, with 14 bases spanning the gap. Germline loops: CDR1 MNHEY, CDR2 SMNVEV (reference sequence). The CDR3 spells CASSPGTGGQPQHF. The CDR3 nucleotides are TGTGCCAGCAGTCCCGGGACCGGAGGTCAGCCCCAGCATTTT.

This chain links TRBV19 with TRBJ1-5, with a tentative D call TRBD1 (6 bases). Germline V gives CDR1 LNHDA, CDR2 SQIVND (reference sequence). This CDR3 is built from 15 residues. The V end lost 3 bases, the J end lost 6 bases, and 15 bases lay between the germline ends. The chain's CDR3 is CASSITSGGLQPQHF. The CDR3 DNA reads as TGTGCCAGTAGTATCACTTCCGGGGGCCTTCAGCCCCAGCATTTT.

The chain employs TRBV28 and TRBJ2-2; 10 positions match TRBD1. This CDR3 contains 17 residues. The germline CDR1 and CDR2 sequences are MDHEN and SYDVKM. With 7 bases clipped from V and 6 bases from J, the junction kept 14 bases outside the gene matches. Written as DNA, the CDR3 is TGTGCCAGCACCTCTATGGAGGGACAGGGGTTTTCCGGGGAGCTGTTTTTT. Translated, it gives CASTSMEGQGFSGELFF.

The chain has TRBV19 and TRBJ2-4; no clear D. CDR1 LNHDA and CDR2 SQIVND come from the germline V gene (reference sequence). The CDR3 extends over 15 amino acids. With 4 bases removed from V and 8 bases from J, the gap between germline ends came to 18 bases. Written as DNA, the CDR3 is TGTGCCAGTAGTAGCCCAAAGGGCCTTGGGGACATTCAGTACTTC. Translation: CASSSPKGLGDIQYF.

This clone was counted between two and nine times. This chain joins TRBV6-1 and TRBJ1-5; the match to TRBD1 covers 7 bases. Germline CDR1 is MNHNS and CDR2 is SASEGT. V shed 1 base, J shed 5 bases, and the junction held 8 bases outside the gene matches. The CDR3 spans 16 residues. The CDR3 loop reads CASSEGAGGGDQPQHF. CDR3 bases: TGTGCCAGCAGTGAAGGGGCAGGGGGAGGCGATCAGCCCCAGCATTTT.

This clone was seen only once. The V gene is TRBV11-3, the J gene TRBJ1-1, with 8 bases fitting TRBD1. The V segment lost 7 bases and the J segment 5 bases; nucleotides outside the gene matches: 9. The CDR3 length is 14 residues. Germline lookup yields CDR1 SGHNT and CDR2 YENEEA. CDR3 region: CASNGQGTFTEAFF. CDR3 DNA: TGTGCCAGCAACGGACAGGGAACCTTTACTGAAGCTTTCTTT.

The chain is built from TRBV4-2 and TRBJ1-2; D might be TRBD1 (6 bases). The CDR3 is 15 residues long. The germline V gene has CDR1 LGHNA and CDR2 YNFKEQ. The V end was cut by 1 base, the J end by 6 bases, with 15 bases between. CDR3 sequence reads: CASSQAGQFYDGYTF. The DNA for the CDR3 is TGTGCCAGCAGCCAAGCAGGACAGTTTTATGATGGCTACACCTTC.

On this clone: Additional DNA sequences in this sample encode the identical CDR3. V usage is TRBV5-6 and J usage is TRBJ2-6, with D perhaps matching TRBD2 (5 bases). The length of the CDR3 is 15 residues. Germline V gene sequence: CDR1 SGHDT, CDR2 YYEEEE. V lost 0 bases and J lost 2, with 6 bases in between. The CDR3 protein is CASSLGGPGANVLTF. CDR3 DNA: TGTGCCAGCAGCTTGGGAGGGCCTGGGGCCAACGTCCTGACTTTC.

Comment on this clone: One end of the junction does not line up with germline, which may come from a read error. This chain joins TRBV12-3 or TRBV12-4 and TRBJ1-1; TRBD1 aligns across 9 bases. The CDR3 spans 12 residues. The CDR3 nucleotides read TGTGCCAGCAGTTCACAGGGGGCTGAGGCTTTCTTT. This codes for CASSSQGAEAFF.

The chain joins TRBV29-1 to TRBJ2-1, with unresolved D. CDR3 length equals 13 residues. V was cut by 3 bases and J by 0 bases, with 6 bases left in between. CDR1 is SQVTM, CDR2 ANQGSEA, per germline. The CDR3 DNA is TGCAGCGTTGACGCCAGCTCCTACAATGAGCAGTTCTTC. It is translated as CSVDASSYNEQFF.

As regards this clone: The sample holds other DNA sequences that translate to the same CDR3. This chain joins TRBV7-8 and TRBJ1-2; D is ambiguous. The ends were cut back, 5 bases at V and 1 base at J, with 11 bases in the middle. The CDR3 is 14 amino acids. The germline CDR1 and CDR2 sequences are SGHVS and FQNEAQ. CDR3 DNA sequence: TGTGCCAGCAGCCCTGGCCGTTTTAACTATGGCTACACCTTC. Its translation: CASSPGRFNYGYTF. Full variable domain (rest looked up from reference TRBV7-8 and TRBJ1-2): GAGVSQSPRYKVAKRGQDVALRCDPISGHVSLFWYQQALGQGPEFLTYFQNEAQLDKSGLPSDRFFAERPEGSVSTLKIQRTQQEDSAVYLCASSPGRFNYGYTFGSGTRLTVV.

The chain carries TRBV5-8 and TRBJ1-1; D unclear. The germline V gene has CDR1 SGHTS and CDR2 YDEGEE. This CDR3 spans 13 amino acids. V shed 4 bases and J shed 0 bases, with 7 bases lying between them. The CDR3 DNA reads as TGTGCCAGCAGCCTTACGATGAACACTGAAGCTTTCTTT. Translation gives CASSLTMNTEAFF.

The chain recombines TRBV7-2 with TRBJ2-5, with 8 nucleotides matching TRBD2. V lost 4 bases and J lost 2; bases outside the gene matches: 6. Germline assignment: CDR1 SGHTA and CDR2 FQGNSA. The CDR3 totals 15 residues. CDR3 sequence reads: CASSSGGGHQETQYF. In DNA, the CDR3 is TGTGCCAGCAGCTCAGGCGGGGGGCATCAAGAGACCCAGTACTTC.

V is TRBV19 and J is TRBJ1-1, with 8 bases that match TRBD1. V trimming: 4 bases; J trimming: 4 bases; junction bases outside the gene matches: 5. The length of the CDR3 is 14 residues. Per the germline V gene, CDR1 is LNHDA and CDR2 is SQIVND (reference sequence). The CDR3 nucleotides are TGTGCCAGTAGTACCTCCGGACAGGGCACTGAAGCTTTCTTT. It yields the protein CASSTSGQGTEAFF. Full variable domain (outside the CDR3, taken from reference TRBV19 and TRBJ1-1): DGGITQSPKYLFRKEGQNVTLSCEQNLNHDAMYWYRQDPGQGLRLIYYSQIVNDFQKGDIAEGYSVSREKKESFPLTVTSAQKNPTAFYLCASSTSGQGTEAFFGQGTRLTVV.

The chain is built from TRBV5-1 and TRBJ2-7; TRBD1 agrees at 9 bases. Unmatched junction bases numbered 3, after V lost 3 bases and J lost 2 bases. The CDR3 runs 14 residues. Germline V lookup: CDR1 SGHRS, CDR2 YFSETQ. CDR3 sequence (DNA): TGCGCCAGCAGCTGGACAGGGGATACCTACGAGCAGTACTTC. Its protein is CASSWTGDTYEQYF.

This chain connects TRBV19 to TRBJ1-1, with unresolved D. V lost 1 base and J 5 bases, leaving 8 bases between the germline ends. The CDR3 is 13 residues long. Per the germline V gene, CDR1 is LNHDA and CDR2 is SQIVND (reference sequence). The CDR3, as DNA: TGTGCCAGTAGTATAGGGCCCAGGACTGAAGCTTTCTTT. This sequence encodes CASSIGPRTEAFF.

The V and J genes are TRBV9 and TRBJ2-5, with 8 bases aligning to TRBD2. The ends lost 2 bases at V and 2 bases at J; junction bases unmatched: 8. Germline V gene data show CDR1 as SGDLS and CDR2 as YYNGEE. The CDR3 length is 16 residues. CDR3 nucleotides: TGTGCCAGCAGCGTCGGCGGGGGGACGCTACAAGAGACCCAGTACTTC. Translating it yields CASSVGGGTLQETQYF.

CDR3 coding DNA: TGTGCCAGCTCACCGACAGGGAGCTTCACTGAAGCTTTCTTT. Translation: CASSPTGSFTEAFF. The V and J genes are TRBV18 and TRBJ1-1; 7 positions agree with TRBD1. CDR3 length: 14 amino acids. The germline V gene has CDR1 KGHSH and CDR2 LQKENI. The ends lost 3 bases at V and 4 bases at J; junction bases unmatched: 5.

V usage is TRBV21-1 and J usage is TRBJ2-7; TRBD1 is the table's D call and was not checked against the DNA. TRBV21-1 is assigned pseudogene status. The CDR3 contains 16 residues. Here the CDR3 reads CASSKDSHPGKYEQYF. The CDR3 bases are TGTGCCAGCAGCAAAGATTCTCATCCAGGGAAGTACGAGCAGTACTTC.

This chain joins TRBV3-1 (or the pseudogene TRBV3-2) and TRBJ1-2; 7 nucleotides line up with TRBD1. Per germline, CDR1 LGHDT and CDR2 YNNKEL (reference sequence). The CDR3 covers 15 residues. The trim removed 2 bases at V and 4 bases at J, leaving 7 bases unmatched. For the CDR3, the DNA is TGTGCCAGCAGCCAACTACAGGGGCTTTCCTATGGCTACACCTTC. This translates into CASSQLQGLSYGYTF.